The 18 T cell receptor beta chains in this list originate from one sample, sequenced in a study of blood T cell repertoires in COVID-19. Data came from immunoSEQ multiplex PCR; TCRdb stores just in-frame clones and leaves some out. The sample consists of 90,000 to 140,000 clones, approximately 83% of them appearing once. The sample consisted of peripheral blood. The receptors originated from a man aged 50 or older with acute or convalescent COVID-19.

This chain connects TRBV12-3 or TRBV12-4 to TRBJ2-2, with D unclear. With 4 bases removed from V and 4 bases from J, the gap between germline ends came to 4 bases. This CDR3 comprises 12 residues. CDR3 loop: CASSSSTGELFF. The DNA for the CDR3 is TGTGCCAGCAGTTCCAGCACCGGGGAGCTGTTTTTT.

The rearrangement joins TRBV19 to TRBJ2-1, with D possibly being TRBD2 (6 bases). V was trimmed by 8 bases and J by 6 bases, leaving 20 bases between them. The CDR3 has 15 amino acids. The germline V gene has CDR1 LNHDA and CDR2 SQIVND (reference sequence). CDR3 nucleotides: TGTGCCAGTGCCCGGGTAGGGGAGGTGTCCAATGAGCAGTTCTTC. Protein sequence: CASARVGEVSNEQFF.

J is TRBJ2-7 and V is TRBV7-9; 9 bases map to TRBD1. Trimming cost V 5 bases and J 2 bases; bases outside gene matches: 1. CDR3 length equals 13 residues. Germline-derived CDR1 and CDR2 are SEHNR and FQNEAQ (reference sequence). The CDR3 nucleotides read TGTGCCAGCAGCGGGGACAGGGCCTACGAGCAGTACTTC. This sequence encodes CASSGDRAYEQYF.

The rearrangement uses TRBV3-1 (or the pseudogene TRBV3-2) and TRBJ1-4, with D possibly being TRBD1 (6 bases). Trimming shortened V by 5 bases and J by 7 bases, and 17 bases separated the two germline ends. Germline V lookup: CDR1 LGHDT, CDR2 YNNKEL (reference sequence). CDR3 length equals 15 residues. Written as DNA, the CDR3 is TGTGCCAGCAGCGCGGTAGGGGGTGTTGGTGAAAAACTGTTTTTT. Translated, it gives CASSAVGGVGEKLFF.

The chain uses TRBV10-3 and TRBJ2-5, with TRBD2 identical over 11 bases. The germline V gene encodes CDR1 ENHRY and CDR2 SYGVKD. V lost 8 bases and J lost 4; bases outside the gene matches: 6. CDR3 length: 14 residues. The CDR3 region is CAIAGTSGPETQYF. In DNA, the CDR3 is TGTGCCATCGCTGGGACTAGCGGACCAGAGACCCAGTACTTC.

V is TRBV9 and J is TRBJ2-2, with 7 bases matching TRBD1. V lost 3 bases and J lost 2; bases outside the gene matches: 7. The CDR3 runs to 16 residues. Germline CDR1 and CDR2: SGDLS and YYNGEE. CDR3 DNA: TGTGCCAGCAGCGAAGCGACAGGGTTCAACACCGGGGAGCTGTTTTTT. Translation: CASSEATGFNTGELFF.

The rearrangement joins TRBV11-3 to TRBJ2-2; perhaps TRBD2 as D (5 bases). The CDR3 runs to 15 residues. V lost 5 bases to trimming and J lost 5 bases, with 15 bases between them. In germline, CDR1 is SGHNT, CDR2 YENEEA. The CDR3 DNA is TGTGCCAGCAGCCGCGGGTCAGCCATTACCGGGGAGCTGTTTTTT. It codes for CASSRGSAITGELFF.

The CDR3 DNA reads as TGTGCCAGCAGTGTCAGTAGCAATCAGCCCCAGCATTTT. Translating gives CASSVSSNQPQHF. This chain links TRBV2 with TRBJ1-5, with D hard to call. Germline V gives CDR1 SNHLY, CDR2 FYNNEI. The CDR3 has 13 residues. The V end was cut by 4 bases, the J end by 0 bases, with 4 bases between.

The chain is built from TRBV12-3 or TRBV12-4 and TRBJ1-1, with D maybe TRBD1 (6 bases). V lost 6 bases to trimming and J lost 4 bases, with 12 bases between them. The length of the CDR3 is 13 residues. The CDR3 reads CASSFGTSTEAFF. The CDR3 bases are TGTGCCAGCAGCTTTGGGACAAGCACTGAAGCTTTCTTT.

The genes are TRBV7-8 and TRBJ2-2, with no clear D. CDR1 and CDR2 (germline): SGHVS, FQNEAQ. This CDR3 has 12 amino acids. The germline V and J ends were trimmed by 1 base and 10 bases, with 7 bases remaining between them. The CDR3 sequence: CASSLVWQELFF. CDR3 DNA sequence: TGTGCCAGCAGCTTAGTCTGGCAGGAGCTGTTTTTT.

Of note for this clone: Different DNA sequences within this sample yield the same CDR3. The chain uses TRBV5-1 and TRBJ1-2; 7 bases agree with TRBD1. Germline loops: CDR1 SGHRS, CDR2 YFSETQ. The CDR3 totals 14 residues. V shed 0 bases and J 4 bases; nucleotides not matched to a gene: 3. The CDR3 DNA follows: TGCGCCAGCAGCTTGGGACAGGGCCCCTATGGCTACACCTTC. Protein: CASSLGQGPYGYTF.

This clone was observed a handful of times. The chain couples TRBV28 to TRBJ2-4, with D perhaps TRBD1 (6 bases). Germline V gives CDR1 MDHEN, CDR2 SYDVKM. The CDR3 is made up of 13 amino acids. V lost 5 bases, J lost 6 bases, and 11 bases lay in between. The CDR3, as DNA: TGTGCCAGCAGTCCCCTGACAGGAAACATTCAGTACTTC. The encoded protein is CASSPLTGNIQYF.

The V gene is TRBV2, the J gene TRBJ2-1; possible D gene TRBD1, 6 bases. Looked up from germline, CDR1 is SNHLY and CDR2 is FYNNEI. CDR3 size: 14 residues. With 4 bases removed from V and 3 bases from J, the gap between germline ends came to 10 bases. The CDR3 reads CASSARGFYNEQFF. In DNA form, the CDR3 reads TGTGCCAGCAGTGCCAGGGGCTTCTACAATGAGCAGTTCTTC.

This rearrangement joins TRBV6-1 to TRBJ1-2; 7 bases align to TRBD1. This CDR3 spans 14 amino acids. Per germline, CDR1 MNHNS and CDR2 SASEGT. V lost 6 bases and J lost 0; bases outside the gene matches: 4. CDR3 in DNA: TGTGCCAGCAGCCCGGGACAGTCTAACTATGGCTACACCTTC. Residues: CASSPGQSNYGYTF.

V usage is TRBV7-9 and J usage is TRBJ2-2, with D perhaps TRBD2 (6 bases). V lost 5 bases to trimming and J lost 2 bases, with 12 bases between them. Germline lookup yields CDR1 SEHNR and CDR2 FQNEAQ (reference sequence). The CDR3 covers 15 residues. CDR3 sequence: CASSQLAGNTGELFF. The CDR3 DNA is TGTGCCAGCAGCCAACTAGCAGGAAACACCGGGGAGCTGTTTTTT.

The chain has TRBV27 and TRBJ2-1; 9 bases map to TRBD2. The V segment lost 5 bases and the J segment 5 bases; nucleotides outside the gene matches: 13. The germline V gene has CDR1 MNHEY and CDR2 SMNVEV (reference sequence). The length of the CDR3 is 17 residues. CDR3 protein: CASSPPRGGALDNEQFF. In nucleotides, the CDR3 is TGTGCCAGCAGTCCCCCTCGCGGGGGGGCCCTCGACAATGAGCAGTTCTTC.

The chain recombines TRBV11-2 with TRBJ2-2; D call uncertain. The CDR3 has 14 residues. The germline V and J ends were trimmed by 8 bases and 0 bases, with 10 bases remaining between them. Per the germline V gene, CDR1 is SGHAT and CDR2 is FQNNGV. CDR3 residues: CASGANSNTGELFF. The CDR3 DNA is TGTGCCAGCGGAGCGAACTCGAACACCGGGGAGCTGTTTTTT.

J is TRBJ1-4 and V is TRBV28; tentatively, D is TRBD1 (6 bases). This CDR3 has 14 amino acids. Per germline, CDR1 MDHEN and CDR2 SYDVKM. Trimming removed 5 bases at V and 7 bases at J, with 14 bases between. The CDR3: CASSVSGVGEKLFF. CDR3 coding DNA: TGTGCCAGCAGTGTCTCAGGGGTGGGTGAAAAACTGTTTTTT.